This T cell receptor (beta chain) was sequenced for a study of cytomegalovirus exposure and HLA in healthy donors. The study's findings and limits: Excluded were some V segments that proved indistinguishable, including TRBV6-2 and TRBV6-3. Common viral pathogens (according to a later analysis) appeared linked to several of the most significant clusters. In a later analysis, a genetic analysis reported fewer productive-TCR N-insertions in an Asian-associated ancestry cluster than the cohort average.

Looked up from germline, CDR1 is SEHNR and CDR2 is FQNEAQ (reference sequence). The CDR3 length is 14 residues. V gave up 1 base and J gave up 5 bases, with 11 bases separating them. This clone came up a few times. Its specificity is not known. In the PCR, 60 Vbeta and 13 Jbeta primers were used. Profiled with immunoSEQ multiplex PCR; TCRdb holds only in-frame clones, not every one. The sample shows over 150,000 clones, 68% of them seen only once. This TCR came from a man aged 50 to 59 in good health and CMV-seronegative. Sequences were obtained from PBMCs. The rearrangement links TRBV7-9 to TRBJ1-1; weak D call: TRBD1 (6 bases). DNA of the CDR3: TGTGCCAGCAGCTTAGAAACAGGGCAGACTGAAGCTTTCTTT. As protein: CASSLETGQTEAFF.